This section outlines one TCR beta chain sequence together with its context. Its antigen is undetermined. The sample is drawn from a study of glioma-infiltrating T cells. The study, taken as a whole, reports: Above-expected tissue-blood divergence occurred in all gliomas, most in low-grade ones.

Amplification of TCR alpha and beta CDR3 regions from RNA used iRepertoire nested multiplex PCR. TCRdb analysed the multiplex PCR reads with MiXCR anew, one entry per CDR3 protein. The sample carries around 150,000 distinct CDR3 sequences, roughly 43% recorded once. This clonotype was sampled from a human donor with low-grade glioma or glioblastoma, undergoing nonglioma brain surgery, or in good health (not recorded which). The material sequenced was glioma tissue, nonneoplastic brain tissue, or PBMCs (not recorded which).

The CDR3 DNA sequence: TGCAGTGCTAAAAGTTTCCTAGCGGGTGAAGAGACCCAGTACTTC. This gives the protein CSAKSFLAGEETQYF. The chain uses TRBV20-1 and TRBJ2-5; 8 bases are shared with TRBD2. After removal of 4 bases from V and 3 bases from J, the junction contained 10 bases not matched to a gene. CDR3 length: 15 residues. Germline CDR1 reads DFQATT; CDR2 reads SNEGSKA (reference sequence).